Listed below are T cell receptor beta chains from one sample, sequenced in a study of metastatic and nonmetastatic thyroid tumors. TCRdb re-analyzed the PCR reads through MiXCR. The sample holds about 49,000 clones; more than 20% are singletons and the top ten take 4%. Input material: blood. The receptor source for this set is a female donor with papillary thyroid cancer or a benign thyroid nodule (not recorded which). Some clones in this sample may be carry-over from other donors' samples. Each CDR3 is given with its conserved first and last residue. The D gene is left open where the match is weak. The listing skips clone size in some rows; elsewhere it reads once, few, many or a size class.

TRBD1 many TRBJ2-2 TRBV5-5 CASSLVDRAAGELFF TGTGCCAGCAGCTTGGTGGACAGGGCGGCCGGGGAGCTGTTTTTT
- many TRBJ2-1 TRBV12-3/TRBV12-4 CASSLPAGIYNEQFF TGTGCCAGCAGCCTCCCCGCGGGAATCTACAATGAGCAGTTCTTC
TRBD1 - TRBJ1-3 TRBV30 CAWSTGTGSGNTIYF TGTGCCTGGAGTACGGGGACAGGCTCTGGAAACACCATATATTTT
- - TRBJ2-5 TRBV6-2/TRBV6-3 CASSYSGTLYF TGTGCCAGCAGTTACTCCGGGACACTGTACTTC
TRBD1 many TRBJ2-1 TRBV3-1 CASSQEMDRVQFF TGTGCCAGCAGCCAAGAGATGGACAGGGTGCAGTTCTTC
TRBD1 many TRBJ1-5 TRBV6-5 CASSYSGGNRGSNQPQHF TGTGCCAGCAGTTACTCAGGAGGGAACAGGGGAAGCAATCAGCCCCAGCATTTT
- - TRBJ2-7 TRBV5-1 CASSSRTYEQYF TGCGCCAGCAGCTCGAGGACCTACGAGCAGTACTTC
TRBD2 many TRBJ2-1 TRBV5-1 CASSPFLAGGPLGYNEQFF TGCGCCAGCAGCCCCTTCCTAGCGGGAGGGCCTCTCGGCTACAATGAGCAGTTCTTC
- - TRBJ1-1 TRBV30 CAWKASGHEAFF TGTGCCTGGAAAGCAAGTGGGCATGAAGCTTTCTTT
- - TRBJ1-2 TRBV11-2 CASSLEWMMTHYGYTF TGTGCCAGCAGCTTAGAATGGATGATGACCCACTATGGCTACACCTTC
- many TRBJ2-5 TRBV2 CASSQGPIQETQYF TGTGCCAGCAGTCAGGGACCGATCCAAGAGACCCAGTACTTC
- many TRBJ1-4 TRBV3-1 CASSQQGAEKLFF TGTGCCAGCAGCCAACAGGGTGCGGAAAAACTGTTTTTT
TRBD2 medium-sized TRBJ2-7 TRBV18 CASSLKGGSGLAGPTYEQYF TGTGCCAGCTCACTCAAAGGGGGGTCGGGACTAGCGGGACCTACCTACGAGCAGTACTTC
- many TRBJ1-2 TRBV7-8 CASSWGDYGYTF TGTGCCAGCAGCTGGGGGGACTATGGCTACACCTTC
- many TRBJ1-5 TRBV7-2 CASSTYNSNQPQHF TGTGCCAGCAGCACGTATAATAGCAATCAGCCCCAGCATTTT
- many TRBJ2-7 TRBV3-1 CASSPLGAYEQYF TGTGCCAGCAGTCCCCTAGGGGCCTACGAGCAGTACTTC
TRBD1 many TRBJ1-2 TRBV5-1 CASQTGGLPNYGYTF TGCGCCAGTCAGACAGGGGGGCTTCCTAACTATGGCTACACCTTC
TRBD2 many TRBJ2-1 TRBV19 CASSTTRREGYSYNEQFF TGTGCCAGTAGTACTACTAGGAGGGAGGGTTACTCCTACAATGAGCAGTTCTTC
- many TRBJ2-2 TRBV6-2/TRBV6-3 CASSYPGELFF TGTGCCAGCAGTTACCCCGGGGAGCTGTTTTTT
- many TRBJ2-7 TRBV6-2/TRBV6-3 CASTIWGGKGYEQYF TGTGCCAGCACAATCTGGGGCGGGAAAGGGTACGAGCAGTACTTC
- many TRBJ2-1 TRBV7-8 CASSLTGLAVNEQFF TGTGCCAGCAGCTTGACAGGGCTAGCGGTTAATGAGCAGTTCTTC
- many TRBJ1-1 TRBV19 CASSNRPTRGMNTEAFF TGTGCCAGTAGTAACAGACCCACAAGGGGGATGAACACTGAAGCTTTCTTT